The present entry profiles one T cell receptor (beta chain) with its context. V was pared by 3 bases and J by 4 bases, with 7 bases between. This CDR3 contains 11 residues. Germline values: CDR1 DFQATT, CDR2 SNEGSKA (reference sequence). This sample was included in a study of blood T cell repertoires in COVID-19. Study details: The origin of the acute and convalescent COVID-19 samples was the United States, Italy and Spain. T cells, B-cell-depleted T cells, or PBMCs provided the cDNA or gDNA that served as material.

As processed by the authors: Nucleated cell counts were estimated from reference gene primer amplification. Assay used: immunoSEQ multiplex PCR; TCRdb lists only in-frame clones, some missing. V and J calls plus clone size are reproduced from that table; the DNA served to infer D and trimming. Of more than 140,000 clones listed, about 86% are singletons. Sequenced: peripheral blood. This clonotype was obtained from a woman in her sixties or seventies with acute or convalescent COVID-19. V is TRBV20-1 and J is TRBJ2-7, with unresolved D. The CDR3: CSARELYEQYF. Here the CDR3 DNA reads TGCAGTGCTAGGGAGCTTTACGAGCAGTACTTC.